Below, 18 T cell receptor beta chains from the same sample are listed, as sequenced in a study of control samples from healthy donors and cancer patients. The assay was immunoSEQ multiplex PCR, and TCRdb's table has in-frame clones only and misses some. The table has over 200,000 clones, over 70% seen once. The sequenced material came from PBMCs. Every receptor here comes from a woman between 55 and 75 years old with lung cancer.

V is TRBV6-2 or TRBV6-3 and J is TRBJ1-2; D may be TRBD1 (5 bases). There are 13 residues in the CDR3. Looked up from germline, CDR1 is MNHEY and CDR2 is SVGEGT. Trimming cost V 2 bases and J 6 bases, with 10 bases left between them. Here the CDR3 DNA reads TGTGCCAGCAGTTACGGAGGGGTGGATGGCTACACCTTC. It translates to CASSYGGVDGYTF.

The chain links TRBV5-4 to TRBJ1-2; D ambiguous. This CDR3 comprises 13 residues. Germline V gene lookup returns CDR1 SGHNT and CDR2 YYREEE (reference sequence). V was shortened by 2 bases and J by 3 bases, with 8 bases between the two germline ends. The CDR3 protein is CASSFPGDYGYTF. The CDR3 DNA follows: TGTGCCAGCAGCTTCCCCGGCGACTATGGCTACACCTTC.

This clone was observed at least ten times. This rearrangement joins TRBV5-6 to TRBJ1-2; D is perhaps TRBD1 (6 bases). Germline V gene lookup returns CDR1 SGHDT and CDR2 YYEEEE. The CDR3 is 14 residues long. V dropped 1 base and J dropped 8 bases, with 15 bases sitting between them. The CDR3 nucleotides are TGTGCCAGCAGCTTGACAGGGCTGGTAGGGGGCTACACCTTC. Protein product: CASSLTGLVGGYTF. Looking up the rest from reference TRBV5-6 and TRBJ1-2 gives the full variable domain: DAGVTQSPTHLIKTRGQQVTLRCSPKSGHDTVSWYQQALGQGPQFIFQYYEEEERQRGNFPDRFSGHQFPNYSSELNVNALLLGDSALYLCASSLTGLVGGYTFGSGTRLTVV.

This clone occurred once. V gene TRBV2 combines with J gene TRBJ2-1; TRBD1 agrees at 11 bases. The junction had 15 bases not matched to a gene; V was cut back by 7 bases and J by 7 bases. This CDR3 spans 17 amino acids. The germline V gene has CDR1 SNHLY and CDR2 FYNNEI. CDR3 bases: TGTGCCAGCATTTATCATCCCGGGACAGGGGGTAGAAATGAGCAGTTCTTC. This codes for CASIYHPGTGGRNEQFF.

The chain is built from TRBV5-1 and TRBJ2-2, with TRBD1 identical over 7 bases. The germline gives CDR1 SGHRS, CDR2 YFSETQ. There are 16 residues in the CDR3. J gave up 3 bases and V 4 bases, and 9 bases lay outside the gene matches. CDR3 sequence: CASSPTGWRDTGELFF. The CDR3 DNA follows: TGCGCCAGCAGCCCGACAGGGTGGCGGGACACCGGGGAGCTGTTTTTT.

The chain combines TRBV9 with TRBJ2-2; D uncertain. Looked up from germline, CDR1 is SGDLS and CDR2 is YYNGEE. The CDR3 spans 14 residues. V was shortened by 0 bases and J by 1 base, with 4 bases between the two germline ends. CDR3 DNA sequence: TGTGCCAGCAGCGTAGAAGTGAACACCGGGGAGCTGTTTTTT. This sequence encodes CASSVEVNTGELFF.

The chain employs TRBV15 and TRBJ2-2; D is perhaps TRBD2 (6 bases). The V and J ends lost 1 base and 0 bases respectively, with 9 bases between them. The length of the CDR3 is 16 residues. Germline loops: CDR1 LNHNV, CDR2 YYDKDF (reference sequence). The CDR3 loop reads CATSRGGAANTGELFF. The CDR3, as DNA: TGTGCCACCAGCAGAGGCGGGGCAGCGAACACCGGGGAGCTGTTTTTT.

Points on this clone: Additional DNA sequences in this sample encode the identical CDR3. In DNA, the CDR3 is TGCGCCAGCAGCGTGCAAGAGACCCAGTACTTC. Amino acid sequence: CASSVQETQYF. The chain combines TRBV5-1 with TRBJ2-5; D unresolved. V lost 4 bases and J lost 2, with 3 bases in between. Germline values: CDR1 SGHRS, CDR2 YFSETQ. The CDR3 runs 11 residues.

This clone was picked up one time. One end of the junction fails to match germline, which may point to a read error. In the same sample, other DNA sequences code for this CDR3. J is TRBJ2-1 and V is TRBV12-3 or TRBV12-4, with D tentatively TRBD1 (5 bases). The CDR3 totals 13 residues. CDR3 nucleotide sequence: TGTGCCAGCGGGGCAGGGTCGGGCAATGAGCAATTCTTC. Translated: CASGAGSGNEQFF.

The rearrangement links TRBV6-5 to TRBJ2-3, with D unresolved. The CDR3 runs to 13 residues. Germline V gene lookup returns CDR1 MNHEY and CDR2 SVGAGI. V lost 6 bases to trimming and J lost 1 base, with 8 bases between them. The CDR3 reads CASSIVRTDTQYF. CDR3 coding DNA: TGTGCCAGCAGCATAGTCCGCACAGATACGCAGTATTTT.

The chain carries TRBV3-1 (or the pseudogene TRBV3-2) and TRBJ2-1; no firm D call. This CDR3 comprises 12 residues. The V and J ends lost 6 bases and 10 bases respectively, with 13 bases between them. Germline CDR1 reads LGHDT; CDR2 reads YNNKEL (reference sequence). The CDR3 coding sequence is TGTGCCAGCAGTCGCCCCGGTACGGAGCAGTTCTTC. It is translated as CASSRPGTEQFF.

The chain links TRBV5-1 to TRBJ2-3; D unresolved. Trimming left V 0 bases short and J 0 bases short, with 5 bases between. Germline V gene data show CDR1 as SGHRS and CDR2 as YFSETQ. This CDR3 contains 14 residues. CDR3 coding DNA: TGCGCCAGCAGCTTGGACCCGAGCACAGATACGCAGTATTTT. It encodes CASSLDPSTDTQYF.

CDR3 region: CASSVDVRGGFTEAFF. The CDR3 DNA is TGTGCCAGCAGCGTAGATGTCAGGGGTGGCTTCACTGAAGCTTTCTTT. This chain connects TRBV9 to TRBJ1-1, with a weak D call TRBD1 (6 bases). Germline CDR1 is SGDLS and CDR2 is YYNGEE. The CDR3 covers 16 residues. V dropped 0 bases and J dropped 4 bases, with 16 bases sitting between them.

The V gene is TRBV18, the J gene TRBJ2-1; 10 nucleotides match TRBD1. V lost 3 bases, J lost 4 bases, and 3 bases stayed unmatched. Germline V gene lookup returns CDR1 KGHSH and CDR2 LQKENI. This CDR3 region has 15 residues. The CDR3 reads CASSPGTGVYNEQFF. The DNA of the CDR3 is TGTGCCAGCTCACCCGGGACAGGGGTATACAATGAGCAGTTCTTC.

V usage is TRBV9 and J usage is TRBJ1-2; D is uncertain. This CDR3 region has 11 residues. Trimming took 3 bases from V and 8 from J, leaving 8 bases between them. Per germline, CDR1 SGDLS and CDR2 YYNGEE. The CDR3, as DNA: TGTGCCAGCAGCGGCCTGGGGGGCTACACCTTC. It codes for CASSGLGGYTF.

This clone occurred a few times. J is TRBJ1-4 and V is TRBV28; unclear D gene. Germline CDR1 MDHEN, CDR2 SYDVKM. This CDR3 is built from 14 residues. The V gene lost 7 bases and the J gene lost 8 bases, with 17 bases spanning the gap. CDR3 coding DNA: TGTGCCAGCAACCCTGGGGTACGAGGGGAAAAACTGTTTTTT. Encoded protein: CASNPGVRGEKLFF.

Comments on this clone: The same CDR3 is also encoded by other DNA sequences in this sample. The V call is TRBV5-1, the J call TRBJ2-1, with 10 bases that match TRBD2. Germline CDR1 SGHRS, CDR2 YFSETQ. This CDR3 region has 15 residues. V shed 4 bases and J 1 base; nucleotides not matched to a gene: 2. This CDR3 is CASSLAGESYNEQFF. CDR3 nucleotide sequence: TGCGCCAGCAGCCTAGCGGGGGAATCCTACAATGAGCAGTTCTTC.

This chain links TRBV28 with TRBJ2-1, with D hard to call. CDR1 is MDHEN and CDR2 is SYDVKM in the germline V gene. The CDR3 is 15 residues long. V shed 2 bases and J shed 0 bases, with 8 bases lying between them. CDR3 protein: CASSLVPGSYNEQFF. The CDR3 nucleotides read TGTGCCAGCAGTTTAGTACCGGGCTCCTACAATGAGCAGTTCTTC. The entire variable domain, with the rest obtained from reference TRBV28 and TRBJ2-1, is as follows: DVKVTQSSRYLVKRTGEKVFLECVQDMDHENMFWYRQDPGLGLRLIYFSYDVKMKEKGDIPEGYSVSREKKERFSLILESASTNQTSMYLCASSLVPGSYNEQFFGPGTRLTVL.